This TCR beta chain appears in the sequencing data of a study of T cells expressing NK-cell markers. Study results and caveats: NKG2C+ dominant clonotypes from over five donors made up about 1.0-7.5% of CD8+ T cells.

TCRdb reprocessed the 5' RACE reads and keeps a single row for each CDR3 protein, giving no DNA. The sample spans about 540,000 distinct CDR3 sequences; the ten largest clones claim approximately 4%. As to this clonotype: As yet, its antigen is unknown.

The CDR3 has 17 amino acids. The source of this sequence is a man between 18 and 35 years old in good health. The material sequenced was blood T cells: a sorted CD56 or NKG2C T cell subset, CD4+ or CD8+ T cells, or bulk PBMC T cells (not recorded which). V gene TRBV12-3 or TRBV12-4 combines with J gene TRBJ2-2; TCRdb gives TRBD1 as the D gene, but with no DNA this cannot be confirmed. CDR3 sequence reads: CASRAYRDRVNTGELFF.